Presented here are 27 T cell receptor beta chains from one specimen sequenced in a study of response to subunit inactivated influenza vaccine. TCRdb used MiXCR to reprocess the RT-PCR reads, holding one entry per CDR3 protein. This table holds under 800,000 distinct CDR3 sequences, 11% to 15% found once. Sequenced material: PBMCs from blood, taken around 14 days before vaccination. The receptors originated from a man over 45 who received an inactivated influenza vaccine.

This clonotype was counted between two and nine times. The J gene is TRBJ2-2, the V gene TRBV7-2; D is unclear. Trimming removed 2 bases from V and 6 bases from J, with 7 bases in between. The CDR3 has 13 residues. Germline CDR1 reads SGHTA; CDR2 reads FQGNSA. The CDR3 coding sequence is TGTGCCAGCAGCTTACGGATGGCCGGGGAGCTGTTTTTT. Its protein is CASSLRMAGELFF.

The chain recombines TRBV7-8 with TRBJ2-7; 7 bases line up with TRBD2. The germline gives CDR1 SGHVS, CDR2 FQNEAQ. The CDR3 runs 14 residues. Losses at the gene ends were 3 bases for V and 1 base for J; bases not matched to a gene: 3. The CDR3 spells CASSFLGLSYEQYF. In DNA form, the CDR3 reads TGTGCCAGCAGCTTTTTGGGACTATCCTACGAGCAGTACTTC.

The rearrangement joins TRBV7-2 to TRBJ2-3; unclear D gene. This CDR3 is 14 amino acids long. The ends were cut back, 5 bases at V and 1 base at J, with 10 bases in the middle. Germline V gene data show CDR1 as SGHTA and CDR2 as FQGNSA. In nucleotides, the CDR3 is TGTGCCAGCAGCGAGACTGTGGGCACAGATACGCAGTATTTT. This codes for CASSETVGTDTQYF.

This clonotype was seen repeatedly, ten times or more. The V call is TRBV5-1, the J call TRBJ2-7; 10 bases line up with TRBD2. Germline CDR1 is SGHRS and CDR2 is YFSETQ. Trimming at V came to 0 bases and at J to 6 bases, leaving 6 bases not matched to a gene. The CDR3 has 15 residues. The CDR3 loop reads CASSLAQLAGTEQYF. In DNA, the CDR3 is TGCGCCAGCAGCTTGGCCCAACTAGCGGGGACCGAGCAGTACTTC.

The chain carries TRBV7-9 and TRBJ2-7; D is possibly TRBD1 (5 bases). CDR1 is SEHNR and CDR2 is FQNEAQ in the germline V gene (reference sequence). The CDR3 has 14 amino acids. The V and J ends lost 5 bases and 0 bases respectively, with 11 bases between them. CDR3 DNA: TGTGCCAGCAGCCCCTACAGGAGCTCCTACGAGCAGTACTTC. Translating gives CASSPYRSSYEQYF. The entire variable domain, with the rest obtained from reference TRBV7-9 and TRBJ2-7, is as follows: DTGVSQNPRHKITKRGQNVTFRCDPISEHNRLYWYRQTLGQGPEFLTYFQNEAQLEKSRLLSDRFSAERPKGSFSTLEIQRTEQGDSAMYLCASSPYRSSYEQYFGPGTRLTVT.

This clonotype was recorded a few times. The genes are TRBV20-1 and TRBJ1-4; D is possibly TRBD1 (6 bases). Per the germline V gene, CDR1 is DFQATT and CDR2 is SNEGSKA (reference sequence). This CDR3 comprises 13 residues. V lost 4 bases and J 8 bases, leaving 14 bases between the germline ends. The CDR3 sequence is CSATKDTGEKLFF. Written as DNA, the CDR3 is TGCAGTGCTACCAAAGATACAGGGGAAAAACTGTTTTTT.

This rearrangement joins TRBV20-1 to TRBJ2-2, with TRBD1 identical over 8 bases. After removal of 6 bases from V and 4 bases from J, the junction contained 7 bases not matched to a gene. The CDR3 is 14 amino acids. Per the germline V gene, CDR1 is DFQATT and CDR2 is SNEGSKA (reference sequence). The CDR3 region is CSALGQGPTGELFF. CDR3 nucleotide sequence: TGCAGTGCACTAGGACAGGGTCCCACCGGGGAGCTGTTTTTT.

This clonotype occurred many times. This chain uses TRBV7-2 with TRBJ2-3; 7 positions agree with TRBD2. Germline CDR1 SGHTA, CDR2 FQGNSA. V lost 5 bases to trimming and J lost 2 bases; unmatched junction nucleotides: 4. This CDR3 region has 14 residues. The CDR3 is CASSRTRLTDTQYF. The CDR3 bases are TGTGCCAGCAGCCGGACTAGACTCACAGATACGCAGTATTTT. Supplemented by reference TRBV7-2 and TRBJ2-3, the full variable domain reads GAGVSQSPSNKVTEKGKDVELRCDPISGHTALYWYRQSLGQGLEFLIYFQGNSAPDKSGLPSDRFSAERTGGSVSTLTIQRTQQEDSAVYLCASSRTRLTDTQYFGPGTRLTVL.

The chain is built from TRBV7-9 and TRBJ2-2; TRBD2 matches at 9 bases. Trimming cost V 6 bases and J 0 bases; bases outside gene matches: 5. Germline V lookup: CDR1 SEHNR, CDR2 FQNEAQ (reference sequence). The CDR3 covers 16 residues. The CDR3, as DNA: TGTGCCAGCAGTCATCGGACTAGCGCGAACACCGGGGAGCTGTTTTTT. Translated: CASSHRTSANTGELFF.

This clonotype was detected only a few times. The chain is built from TRBV28 and TRBJ2-3; 9 bases map to TRBD2. The length of the CDR3 is 19 residues. The trim removed 6 bases at V and 3 bases at J, leaving 19 bases unmatched. The germline V gene encodes CDR1 MDHEN and CDR2 SYDVKM. CDR3 coding DNA: TGTGCCAGCAGCCCAGGTCTCGGTCTAGCGGGGCAAAATACAGATACGCAGTATTTT. Translating it yields CASSPGLGLAGQNTDTQYF.

This clonotype was seen more than once but under ten times. The chain recombines TRBV24-1 with TRBJ2-5; weak D call: TRBD1 (7 bases). The V and J ends lost 1 base and 4 bases respectively, with 18 bases between them. This CDR3 contains 17 residues. Germline CDR1 is KGHDR and CDR2 is SFDVKD. Here the CDR3 DNA reads TGTGCCACCAGTGATTTAGGAGGGGGCCGGGACGGAGAGACCCAGTACTTC. Its translation: CATSDLGGGRDGETQYF.

Here the CDR3 reads CSVKLAGVSYNEQFF. The CDR3 bases are TGCAGCGTTAAGCTAGCGGGGGTCTCCTACAATGAGCAGTTCTTC. The rearrangement joins TRBV29-1 to TRBJ2-1; TRBD2 matches at 10 bases. V gave up 5 bases and J gave up 0 bases; unmatched junction bases: 4. The CDR3 is 15 residues long. Germline-derived CDR1 and CDR2 are SQVTM and ANQGSEA.

The chain couples TRBV11-3 to TRBJ2-1, with 10 bases aligning to TRBD2. The CDR3 is 15 amino acids. Germline V CDR1 and CDR2: SGHNT, YENEEA. V lost 5 bases, J lost 13 bases, and 14 bases stayed unmatched. CDR3 amino acids: CASSLTSGAPMIQFF. The CDR3 region has the DNA TGTGCCAGCAGCCTCACTAGCGGGGCGCCGATGATCCAGTTCTTC.

The rearrangement uses TRBV7-2 and TRBJ2-7; D remains ambiguous. The CDR3 loop spans 13 amino acids. Trimming left V 4 bases short and J 2 bases short, with 9 bases between. CDR1 is SGHTA and CDR2 is FQGNSA in the germline V gene. In DNA, the CDR3 is TGTGCCAGCAGCTACCGAGAGCCCTACGAGCAGTACTTC. Translating it yields CASSYREPYEQYF.

V is TRBV12-3 or TRBV12-4 and J is TRBJ2-1; D possibly uses TRBD1 or TRBD2 (5 bases each). V dropped 5 bases and J dropped 2 bases, with 10 bases sitting between them. The CDR3 runs to 14 residues. The CDR3 DNA is TGTGCCAGCAGTGGGACCTCCGCCTACAATGAGCAGTTCTTC. This codes for CASSGTSAYNEQFF.

The CDR3 nucleotides are TGCAGCGTTGAACCCCAGCGTGTTTACTATGGCTACACCTTC. Translation gives CSVEPQRVYYGYTF. V and J are TRBV29-1 and TRBJ1-2; D is ambiguous. The CDR3 is 14 residues long. Germline-derived CDR1 and CDR2 are SQVTM and ANQGSEA. V shed 2 bases and J shed 3 bases, with 13 bases lying between them.

The rearrangement uses TRBV7-6 and TRBJ2-5; 10 bases agree with TRBD2. CDR1 is SGHVS and CDR2 is FNYEAQ in the germline V gene. This CDR3 is built from 16 residues. V gave up 4 bases and J gave up 2 bases; unmatched junction bases: 7. CDR3 residues: CASSSQRGGNQETQYF. Written as DNA, the CDR3 is TGTGCCAGCAGCTCCCAGCGGGGGGGAAATCAAGAGACCCAGTACTTC.

The gene calls are TRBV7-2 and TRBJ1-2; TRBD1 might be the D (6 bases). Germline CDR1 is SGHTA and CDR2 is FQGNSA. V was cut by 5 bases and J by 8 bases, with 24 bases left in between. This CDR3 has 16 amino acids. In DNA form, the CDR3 reads TGTGCCAGCAGCGGGCGGACAGCCGGGGGCTCTGAAGGCTACACCTTC. The encoded protein is CASSGRTAGGSEGYTF.

This clonotype was detected many times. This sequence joins TRBV12-3 or TRBV12-4 and TRBJ2-3, with 8 bases that match TRBD1. This CDR3 spans 15 amino acids. J lost 5 bases, V lost 7 bases, and 11 bases had no gene match. The CDR3 DNA reads as TGTGCCAGCACACAGGGGGTGGCACCTGGAGATACGCAGTATTTT. Amino acids: CASTQGVAPGDTQYF.

Only a few counts were recorded for this clonotype. CDR3 sequence (DNA): TGCGCCAGCAGCCAGCCGGGACTAGATCTTACAGATACGCAGTATTTT. It translates to CASSQPGLDLTDTQYF. The chain employs TRBV4-1 and TRBJ2-3, with 8 positions matching TRBD2. In germline, CDR1 is MGHRA, CDR2 YSYEKL. The trim removed 3 bases at V and 3 bases at J, leaving 8 bases unmatched. CDR3 length equals 16 residues.

In this sample, this clonotype turned up a few times. This chain connects TRBV6-2 or TRBV6-3 to TRBJ2-1; TRBD2 matches 7 bases. Germline V gene sequence: CDR1 MNHEY, CDR2 SVGEGT. The CDR3 is 14 amino acids. The V segment lost 3 bases and the J segment 2 bases; nucleotides outside the gene matches: 1. Here the CDR3 reads CASSYAGAYNEQFF. CDR3 sequence (DNA): TGTGCCAGCAGTTATGCGGGGGCCTACAATGAGCAGTTCTTC.

In its sample, this clonotype was seen a few times. CDR3 residues: CASRGLVNEQFF. DNA of the CDR3: TGTGCCAGCAGGGGACTAGTCAATGAGCAGTTCTTC. The chain couples TRBV28 to TRBJ2-1; 8 bases are a match to TRBD2. Per germline, CDR1 MDHEN and CDR2 SYDVKM. CDR3 length equals 12 residues. After removal of 6 bases from V and 6 bases from J, the junction contained 1 base not matched to a gene.

This clonotype was seen a handful of times. This rearrangement joins TRBV11-2 to TRBJ2-3, with 9 bases aligning to TRBD2. The V gene's germline CDR1 is SGHAT and CDR2 FQNNGV. This CDR3 region has 18 residues. Trimming took 3 bases from V and 2 from J; bases not matched to a gene: 12. The CDR3 region is CASSLLPRSGGTTDTQYF. In nucleotides, the CDR3 is TGTGCCAGCAGCTTGCTACCAAGAAGCGGGGGGACCACAGATACGCAGTATTTT.

This clonotype has more than one count but fewer than ten. The V gene is TRBV12-3 or TRBV12-4, the J gene TRBJ2-1; TRBD2 agrees at 13 bases. The junction had 8 bases not matched to a gene; V was cut back by 6 bases and J by 9 bases. The CDR3 is made up of 15 amino acids. This chain's CDR3 is CASRGLAGRVGEQFF. The CDR3 DNA reads TGTGCCAGCAGGGGACTAGCGGGACGAGTAGGTGAGCAGTTCTTC.

The chain joins TRBV3-1 to TRBJ1-6, with D unresolved. The CDR3 is made up of 13 amino acids. The V and J ends lost 4 bases and 7 bases respectively, with 8 bases between them. Looked up from germline, CDR1 is LGHDT and CDR2 is YNNKEL (reference sequence). The CDR3 DNA reads as TGTGCCAGCAGCCTCAGTGAGAATTCACCCCTCCACTTT. Translating it yields CASSLSENSPLHF. Looking up the rest from reference TRBV3-1 and TRBJ1-6 gives the full variable domain: DTAVSQTPKYLVTQMGNDKSIKCEQNLGHDTMYWYKQDSKKFLKIMFSYNNKELIINETVPNRFSPKSPDKAHLNLHINSLELGDSAVYFCASSLSENSPLHFGNGTRLTVT.

The chain combines TRBV18 with TRBJ2-5; TRBD2 matches at 10 bases. The ends lost 0 bases at V and 5 bases at J; junction bases unmatched: 3. Germline loops: CDR1 KGHSH, CDR2 LQKENI. This CDR3 region has 15 residues. CDR3 region: CASSPPGLARETQYF. The CDR3 coding sequence is TGTGCCAGCTCACCACCGGGACTAGCGCGGGAGACCCAGTACTTC.

This sequence joins TRBV2 and TRBJ1-2, with 7 bases matching TRBD1. Germline assignment: CDR1 SNHLY and CDR2 FYNNEI. J was trimmed by 1 base and V by 4 bases; bases with no gene match: 6. The CDR3 is 15 residues long. The CDR3 reads CASSATRGVNYGYTF. Here the CDR3 DNA reads TGTGCCAGCAGTGCAACCAGGGGGGTTAACTATGGCTACACCTTC.